These 9 T cell receptor beta chains were sequenced from one sample in a study of T cells in Graves' hyperthyroidism and ophthalmopathy. Amplified TCR beta CDR3 regions came from RNA transcripts. HTBI primers drove first-round RT-PCR of the TCR CDR3. A single record per CDR3 protein comes from TCRdb applying MiXCR to the multiplex PCR reads. The sample records over 250,000 distinct CDR3 sequences, around 25% being singletons. The sample consisted of blood. The receptor source for this set is a man aged 40-49 years with Graves' hyperthyroidism that later progressed to Graves' ophthalmopathy.

J is TRBJ2-7 and V is TRBV2; D is unclear. Trimming pared 7 bases from V and 7 bases from J, leaving 14 bases between. This CDR3 region has 12 residues. Germline CDR1 and CDR2: SNHLY and FYNNEI. The CDR3 bases are TGTGCCAGCATCGGCCGGTTGGTTGAGCAGTACTTC. Protein: CASIGRLVEQYF.

This clonotype was detected a few times. The chain joins TRBV6-2 or TRBV6-3 to TRBJ2-7; D remains unclear. CDR3 length: 12 residues. V gave up 5 bases and J gave up 7 bases, with 12 bases separating them. CDR1 and CDR2 from the germline V gene are MNHEY and SVGEGT. The CDR3 bases are TGTGCCAGCAGTCCGACCTGGCGGGAGCAGTACTTC. Translated: CASSPTWREQYF.

This chain uses TRBV6-5 with TRBJ2-5; no firm D call. Germline V lookup: CDR1 MNHEY, CDR2 SVGAGI. This CDR3 is built from 14 residues. V was cut by 4 bases and J by 3 bases, with 12 bases left in between. DNA of the CDR3: TGTGCCAGCAGTTTAAGCACGCGAGAAGAGACCCAGTACTTC. Translating it yields CASSLSTREETQYF.

In this sample, this clonotype turned up many times. The V gene is TRBV11-3, the J gene TRBJ2-7; 9 nucleotides agree with TRBD2. CDR3 length equals 17 residues. The ends lost 3 bases at V and 0 bases at J; junction bases unmatched: 9. The germline V gene has CDR1 SGHNT and CDR2 YENEEA. CDR3 in amino acids: CASSFLSGGISSYEQYF. The CDR3 region has the DNA TGTGCCAGCAGCTTCCTAAGCGGGGGGATCAGCTCCTACGAGCAGTACTTC.

This clonotype was counted many times. V and J are TRBV3-1 and TRBJ2-2, with D possibly being TRBD2 (6 bases). Germline V gives CDR1 LGHDT, CDR2 YNNKEL (reference sequence). Deletions cut 3 bases from V and 2 bases from J, with 10 bases between. The CDR3 loop spans 15 amino acids. The CDR3 region has the DNA TGTGCCAGCAGCCAGCCTAGCGTTAACACCGGGGAGCTGTTTTTT. Its translation is CASSQPSVNTGELFF.

Notes on this clonotype: The junction differs from germline at one of its ends, possibly a read error. V and J are TRBV12-3 or TRBV12-4 and TRBJ1-2, with a tentative D call TRBD1 (5 bases). The CDR3 runs to 13 residues. The CDR3 here is CAISESTGHGYTF. CDR3 DNA sequence: TGTGCCATCAGTGAGTCAACAGGACATGGCTACACCTTC.

This clonotype was detected ten times or more. V is TRBV7-9 and J is TRBJ1-5; D may be TRBD1 (6 bases). This CDR3 comprises 15 residues. The germline gives CDR1 SEHNR, CDR2 FQNEAQ (reference sequence). V lost 6 bases to trimming and J lost 4 bases, with 16 bases between them. The CDR3 nucleotides read TGTGCCAGCAGTCAAGCGGGGACACTGAATCAGCCCCAGCATTTT. Its protein product is CASSQAGTLNQPQHF.

This clonotype was seen many times. The chain combines TRBV28 with TRBJ1-5; 8 nucleotides agree with TRBD1. This CDR3 spans 14 amino acids. V lost 5 bases, J lost 7 bases, and 7 bases stayed unmatched. Looked up from germline, CDR1 is MDHEN and CDR2 is SYDVKM. The CDR3 reads CASSVQGGGQPQHF. The CDR3 DNA sequence: TGTGCCAGCAGTGTACAGGGGGGTGGCCAGCCCCAGCATTTT.

V usage is TRBV14 and J usage is TRBJ2-7; 9 positions match TRBD2. V shed 1 base, J shed 4 bases, and the junction held 17 bases outside the gene matches. The CDR3 covers 19 residues. Germline V gene sequence: CDR1 SGHDN, CDR2 FVKESK. CDR3 nucleotides: TGTGCCAGCAGCCAAGTGAAGCCCTTAGCGGGAGCCCTTGGTTACGAGCAGTACTTC. It encodes CASSQVKPLAGALGYEQYF. Full variable domain (outside the CDR3, taken from reference TRBV14 and TRBJ2-7): EAGVTQFPSHSVIEKGQTVTLRCDPISGHDNLYWYRRVMGKEIKFLLHFVKESKQDESGMPNNRFLAERTGGTYSTLKVQPAELEDSGVYFCASSQVKPLAGALGYEQYFGPGTRLTVT.